Each of the 21 T cell receptor beta chains below was sequenced from the same sample in a study of blood T cell repertoires in COVID-19. Sequencing used immunoSEQ multiplex PCR; TCRdb keeps in-frame clones, though not all of them. The sample lists about 98,000 clones, approximately 81% occurring once. Source material: peripheral blood. These receptors were obtained from a man aged 55-75 years with acute or convalescent COVID-19.

This clone was found a few times. The chain couples TRBV3-1 (or the pseudogene TRBV3-2) to TRBJ2-2, with TRBD1 as a possible D gene (6 bases). CDR3 length: 13 residues. V was trimmed by 4 bases and J by 4 bases, leaving 7 bases between them. Germline V lookup: CDR1 LGHDT, CDR2 YNNKEL (reference sequence). CDR3 protein: CASSLRGTGELFF. The CDR3 coding sequence is TGTGCCAGCAGCCTCAGGGGCACCGGGGAGCTGTTTTTT.

CDR3 DNA sequence: TGTGCCAGCAGCGTAGTTTCAGGGACAGATACGCAGTATTTT. Translation gives CASSVVSGTDTQYF. The chain joins TRBV9 to TRBJ2-3; tentatively, D is TRBD1 (5 bases). CDR3 length: 14 residues. Germline CDR1 SGDLS, CDR2 YYNGEE. Trimming took 0 bases from V and 3 from J, leaving 8 bases between them.

In this sample, this clone turned up once. This CDR3 reads CARSRAGQGVTDTQYF. CDR3 nucleotides: TGTGCCAGAAGCCGGGCGGGACAGGGGGTCACAGATACGCAGTATTTT. This chain connects TRBV5-3 to TRBJ2-3; TRBD1 aligns across 11 bases. TRBV5-3 has ORF status, its function being uncertain. Trimming took 4 bases from V and 2 from J; bases not matched to a gene: 6. This CDR3 contains 16 residues.

In its sample, this clone was seen a few times. The genes are TRBV27 and TRBJ2-1; 12 bases agree with TRBD2. Germline V lookup: CDR1 MNHEY, CDR2 SMNVEV (reference sequence). This CDR3 comprises 15 residues. Trimming removed 7 bases from V and 5 bases from J; junction bases left unmatched: 6. The CDR3 loop is CASKTGTSGHNEQFF. For the CDR3, the DNA is TGTGCCAGCAAGACCGGGACTAGCGGGCACAATGAGCAGTTCTTC.

The chain has TRBV27 and TRBJ1-2; possibly TRBD1 for D (5 bases). The CDR3 totals 13 residues. Trimming cost V 6 bases and J 4 bases, with 12 bases left between them. Germline V gives CDR1 MNHEY, CDR2 SMNVEV (reference sequence). DNA for the CDR3: TGTGCCAGCAGCCCGGACACTATCTATGGCTACACCTTC. Its translation is CASSPDTIYGYTF.

The rearrangement joins TRBV7-9 to TRBJ2-1; TRBD2 matches at 10 bases. V gave up 5 bases and J gave up 0 bases; unmatched junction bases: 1. Germline CDR1 and CDR2: SEHNR and FQNEAQ (reference sequence). CDR3 length equals 15 residues. This CDR3 reads CASSPSGSSYNEQFF. In nucleotides, the CDR3 is TGTGCCAGCAGCCCTAGCGGGAGCTCCTACAATGAGCAGTTCTTC.

The chain joins TRBV7-3 to TRBJ2-3, with D tentatively TRBD2 (6 bases). Trimming shortened V by 5 bases and J by 4 bases, and 16 bases separated the two germline ends. This CDR3 is 15 amino acids long. Germline V gives CDR1 SGHTA, CDR2 FQGTGA. The CDR3 region is CASSPHTGRADTQYF. CDR3 coding DNA: TGTGCCAGCAGCCCCCACACCGGGAGAGCAGATACGCAGTATTTT.

The V gene is TRBV5-1, the J gene TRBJ2-1; the D gene is possibly TRBD1 (6 bases). Trimming removed 2 bases at V and 5 bases at J, with 8 bases between. CDR1 and CDR2 (germline): SGHRS, YFSETQ. This CDR3 spans 13 amino acids. The CDR3 reads CASSFGQNNEQFF. In nucleotides, the CDR3 is TGCGCCAGCAGCTTTGGACAGAACAATGAGCAGTTCTTC.

V and J are TRBV6-1 and TRBJ2-7; TRBD1 agrees at 8 bases. J gave up 3 bases and V 3 bases, and 7 bases lay outside the gene matches. CDR3 size: 15 residues. CDR1 and CDR2 (germline): MNHNS, SASEGT. CDR3 coding DNA: TGTGCCAGCAGTGATTCAGGGGGCGCGATCTACGAGCAGTACGTC. It yields the protein CASSDSGGAIYEQYV.

The V gene is TRBV27, the J gene TRBJ2-5, with 10 bases lining up with TRBD2. V shed 7 bases, J shed 0 bases, and the junction held 11 bases outside the gene matches. The CDR3 runs 17 residues. Germline V gives CDR1 MNHEY, CDR2 SMNVEV (reference sequence). The CDR3 coding sequence is TGTGCCAGCATGAGCGGGGGGGCGGGGAAAAACCAAGAGACCCAGTACTTC. It codes for CASMSGGAGKNQETQYF.

The V and J genes are TRBV4-2 and TRBJ2-1, with 12 bases fitting TRBD1. The germline CDR1 and CDR2 sequences are LGHNA and YNFKEQ. This CDR3 spans 16 amino acids. V lost 0 bases, J lost 7 bases, and 4 bases stayed unmatched. The CDR3 reads CASSQDRDRGLNEQFF. The DNA for the CDR3 is TGTGCCAGCAGCCAAGATAGGGACAGGGGGCTTAATGAGCAGTTCTTC.

The chain has TRBV10-1 and TRBJ2-1, with D possibly matching TRBD1 (5 bases). V gave up 2 bases and J gave up 7 bases, with 15 bases separating them. Germline V gene lookup returns CDR1 WNHNN and CDR2 SYGVQD (reference sequence). CDR3 length: 15 amino acids. The CDR3 reads CASSEPGQGRNEQFF. The CDR3 nucleotides read TGCGCCAGCAGTGAGCCTGGGCAGGGTAGGAATGAGCAGTTCTTC.

The chain joins TRBV15 to TRBJ1-4, with 10 bases fitting TRBD1. In germline, CDR1 is LNHNV, CDR2 YYDKDF (reference sequence). The CDR3 runs to 17 residues. Losses at the gene ends were 1 base for V and 8 bases for J; bases not matched to a gene: 10. CDR3 loop: CATSRGRDRGGGEKLFF. The DNA for the CDR3 is TGTGCCACCAGCAGAGGCCGGGACAGGGGTGGAGGGGAAAAACTGTTTTTT. Full variable domain (missing parts from reference TRBV15 and TRBJ1-4): DAMVIQNPRYQVTQFGKPVTLSCSQTLNHNVMYWYQQKSSQAPKLLFHYYDKDFNNEADTPDNFQSRRPNTSFCFLDIRSPGLGDTAMYLCATSRGRDRGGGEKLFFGSGTQLSVL.

The chain employs TRBV2 and TRBJ2-1; tentative D call: TRBD2 (6 bases). From germline, CDR1 is SNHLY and CDR2 FYNNEI. The V end lost 4 bases, the J end lost 0 bases, and 10 bases lay between the germline ends. This CDR3 is 15 amino acids long. In DNA, the CDR3 is TGTGCCAGCAGTGCGGGACTTAGCTCCTACAATGAGCAGTTCTTC. It is translated as CASSAGLSSYNEQFF.

The chain recombines TRBV30 with TRBJ1-2; D possibly corresponds to TRBD1 (5 bases). Germline V CDR1 and CDR2: GTSNPN, SVGIG (reference sequence). The V end was cut by 1 base, the J end by 2 bases, with 8 bases between. The length of the CDR3 is 13 residues. This CDR3 is CAWSEGKNYGYTF. CDR3 DNA: TGTGCCTGGAGTGAGGGGAAGAACTATGGCTACACCTTC.

This clone was seen more than once but under ten times. J is TRBJ2-1 and V is TRBV2, with 7 bases matching TRBD1. The CDR3 has 15 residues. The J segment lost 8 bases and the V segment lost 6 bases, leaving 13 bases of the junction unmatched. Germline CDR1 and CDR2: SNHLY and FYNNEI. CDR3 coding DNA: TGTGCCAGCAGGGCCTCGGGACAGAGGGTAGATGAGCAGTTCTTC. This gives the protein CASRASGQRVDEQFF.

The chain uses TRBV28 and TRBJ2-1; 8 positions agree with TRBD2. The ends lost 8 bases at V and 5 bases at J; junction bases unmatched: 5. Germline values: CDR1 MDHEN, CDR2 SYDVKM. CDR3 length: 13 amino acids. CDR3: CASSSGGNNEQFF. The CDR3 nucleotides are TGTGCCAGCTCCAGCGGGGGCAACAATGAGCAGTTCTTC. The full variable domain, rest sourced from reference TRBV28 and TRBJ2-1, is DVKVTQSSRYLVKRTGEKVFLECVQDMDHENMFWYRQDPGLGLRLIYFSYDVKMKEKGDIPEGYSVSREKKERFSLILESASTNQTSMYLCASSSGGNNEQFFGPGTRLTVL.

Here the CDR3 reads CASSQESGRGETQYF. The CDR3 nucleotides read TGCGCCAGCAGCCAAGAAAGCGGGAGGGGAGAGACCCAGTACTTC. The gene calls are TRBV4-3 and TRBJ2-5, with TRBD2 identical over 10 bases. The CDR3 sequence is 15 residues long. Germline V lookup: CDR1 LGHNA, CDR2 YSLEER. J was trimmed by 4 bases and V by 0 bases; bases with no gene match: 2.

The rearrangement uses TRBV7-9 and TRBJ2-1; TRBD2 matches 10 bases. CDR1 is SEHNR and CDR2 is FQNEAQ in the germline V gene (reference sequence). J gave up 7 bases and V 2 bases, and 8 bases lay outside the gene matches. The length of the CDR3 is 16 residues. In DNA form, the CDR3 reads TGTGCCAGCAGCTTAAGGGCTAGCGGGAGTAGGAATGAGCAGTTCTTC. Translation gives CASSLRASGSRNEQFF. The full variable domain, in which reference TRBV7-9 and TRBJ2-1 provide the parts outside the CDR3, is DTGVSQNPRHKITKRGQNVTFRCDPISEHNRLYWYRQTLGQGPEFLTYFQNEAQLEKSRLLSDRFSAERPKGSFSTLEIQRTEQGDSAMYLCASSLRASGSRNEQFFGPGTRLTVL.

Details on this clone: The same CDR3 can be traced to other DNA sequences in this sample. The chain has TRBV19 and TRBJ1-5; D is perhaps TRBD1 (5 bases). Germline CDR1 is LNHDA and CDR2 is SQIVND (reference sequence). V was clipped by 1 base and J by 6 bases, with 7 bases between them. This CDR3 has 13 amino acids. This chain's CDR3 is CASSIVGGQPQHF. Written as DNA, the CDR3 is TGTGCCAGTAGTATAGTGGGGGGTCAGCCCCAGCATTTT.

V is TRBV28 and J is TRBJ2-1; TRBD1 might be the D (7 bases). Per germline, CDR1 MDHEN and CDR2 SYDVKM. This CDR3 is built from 15 residues. The V gene lost 10 bases and the J gene lost 0 bases, with 16 bases spanning the gap. CDR3 sequence reads: CAIDRARGSYNEQFF. DNA for the CDR3: TGTGCCATCGACAGGGCGCGGGGCTCCTACAATGAGCAGTTCTTC.